This T cell receptor beta chain originates from a study of blood T cell repertoires in COVID-19. Study-level background: The origin of the acute and convalescent COVID-19 samples was the United States, Italy and Spain.

In the original analysis: Amplification from reference gene primers served as the basis for estimated nucleated cell counts. TCRdb's copy holds only in-frame clones and misses some; the assay was immunoSEQ multiplex PCR. The V and J calls and the clone size are those of that table, but D and trimming were determined from the DNA. The sample shows some 400,000 clones, roughly 89% of them seen only once. The V and J ends lost 0 bases and 6 bases, in that order; junction bases with no gene match: 8. The CDR3 extends over 16 amino acids. Germline CDR1 and CDR2: SEHNR and FQNEAQ (reference sequence). The source is a man younger than 35 with active or convalescent COVID-19. The chain combines TRBV7-9 with TRBJ2-1, with 7 bases identical to TRBD2. The specimen sequenced was peripheral blood. The CDR3 spells CASSLALREPGNEQFF. In DNA form, the CDR3 reads TGTGCCAGCAGCTTAGCACTGCGGGAGCCCGGCAATGAGCAGTTCTTC.